This is a list of T cell receptor beta chains from one sample in a study of tumor-infiltrating lymphocytes in primary liver carcinoma. From the multiplex PCR reads, TCRdb called clonotypes with MiXCR, one entry per CDR3 protein. Of 190,000 or so distinct CDR3 sequences listed, 65% are singletons. Sequenced input: peripheral blood. These receptors all stem from a woman in her sixties or seventies with primary liver carcinoma and hepatitis B virus infection. CDR3s include the opening cysteine and the closing phenylalanine or tryptophan. Each record gives: CDR3 protein, CDR3 DNA, V gene, CDR3 length, J gene, clone size, D gene. A D gene is named only where the DNA matches it firmly. Clone size is shown for a subset of rows, as once, few, many or a class of expanded clone.

CSVSHNQETQYF | TGCAGCGTTAGTCACAACCAAGAGACCCAGTACTTC | TRBV29-1 | 12 | TRBJ2-5 | many | NA
CASSLDMVAYEPYF | TGTGCCAGCAGCTTAGATATGGTGGCCTATGAGCCGTACTTC | TRBV11-3 | 14 | TRBJ2-7 | NA | NA
CSVATRVTSRRHNEQSF | TGCAGCGTCGCGACCAGAGTAACTAGCAGGAGACACAATGAGCAGTCCTTC | TRBV29-1 | 17 | TRBJ2-1 | NA | NA
CASSLGAAPYNSPLHF | TGTGCCAGCAGCTTAGGGGCAGCCCCCTATAATTCACCCCTCCACTTT | TRBV11-2 | 16 | TRBJ1-6 | many | NA
CASSHAVGARTGELFF | TGTGCCAGCAGCCATGCTGTGGGGGCGAGAACCGGGGAGCTGTTTTTT | TRBV4-2 | 16 | TRBJ2-2 | many | NA
CAGSNRAPNTEDFF | TGTGCCGGCAGTAACCGGGCTCCGAACACTGAAGATTTCTTT | TRBV6-5 | 14 | TRBJ1-1 | once | NA
CASSLGTGGVNTEAFF | TGCGCCAGCAGCTTGGGAACAGGGGGCGTGAACACTGAAGCTTTCTTT | TRBV5-1 | 16 | TRBJ1-1 | NA | TRBD1
CANSRWGTGGSEAYF | TGTGCCAACAGCCGGTGGGGGACAGGGGGGTCTGAAGCTTACTTT | TRBV11-2 | 15 | TRBJ1-1 | NA | TRBD1
CASRPSWSPDTQYF | TGCGCCAGCAGACCTAGCTGGAGCCCAGATACGCAGTATTTT | TRBV5-1 | 14 | TRBJ2-3 | NA | NA
CASSLRQPAGGSHF | TGTGCCAGCAGCTTAAGGCAACCTGCGGGAGGGTCTCACTTT | TRBV11-1 | 14 | TRBJ2-3 | NA | TRBD2
CASSFLGSNRPQHF | TGTGCCAGCAGCTTTTTGGGTAGCAACCGGCCCCAGCATTTT | TRBV11-2 | 14 | TRBJ1-5 | NA | NA
CASSETGTPIYNEQFF | TGTGCCAGCAGCGAGACCGGGACACCCATATACAATGAGCAGTTCTTC | TRBV5-4 | 16 | TRBJ2-1 | many | NA
CACRSSGSTADTQYF | TGTGCCTGCAGATCCAGCGGGAGTACCGCAGATACGCAGTATTTT | TRBV12-3/TRBV12-4 | 15 | TRBJ2-3 | NA | TRBD2